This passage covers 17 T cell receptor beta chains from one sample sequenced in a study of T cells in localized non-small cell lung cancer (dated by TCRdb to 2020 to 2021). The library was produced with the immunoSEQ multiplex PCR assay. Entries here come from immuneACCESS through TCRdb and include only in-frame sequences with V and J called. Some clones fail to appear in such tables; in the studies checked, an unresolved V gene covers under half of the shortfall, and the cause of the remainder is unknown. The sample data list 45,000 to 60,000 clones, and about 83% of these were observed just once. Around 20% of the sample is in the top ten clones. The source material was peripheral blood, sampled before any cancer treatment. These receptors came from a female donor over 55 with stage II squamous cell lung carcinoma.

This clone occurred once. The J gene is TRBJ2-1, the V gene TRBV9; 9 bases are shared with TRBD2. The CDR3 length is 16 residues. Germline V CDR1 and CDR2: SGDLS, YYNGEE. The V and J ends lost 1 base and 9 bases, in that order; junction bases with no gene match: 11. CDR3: CASSVLIAGGPGEQFF. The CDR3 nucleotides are TGTGCCAGCAGCGTACTAATCGCGGGGGGGCCGGGTGAGCAGTTCTTC.

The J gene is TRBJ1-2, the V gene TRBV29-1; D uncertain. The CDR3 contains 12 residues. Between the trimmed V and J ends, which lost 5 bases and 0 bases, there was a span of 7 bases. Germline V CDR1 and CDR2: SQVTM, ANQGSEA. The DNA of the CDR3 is TGCAGCGTTCGGGGAGCTAACTATGGCTACACCTTC. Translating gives CSVRGANYGYTF.

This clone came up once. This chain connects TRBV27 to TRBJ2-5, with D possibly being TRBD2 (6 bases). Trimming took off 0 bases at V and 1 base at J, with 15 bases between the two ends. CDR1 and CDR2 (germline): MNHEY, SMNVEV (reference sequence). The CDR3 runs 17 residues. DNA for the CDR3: TGTGCCAGCAGTTTATCGGGCGGGGCCTTACGCCAAGAGACCCAGTACTTC. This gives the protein CASSLSGGALRQETQYF.

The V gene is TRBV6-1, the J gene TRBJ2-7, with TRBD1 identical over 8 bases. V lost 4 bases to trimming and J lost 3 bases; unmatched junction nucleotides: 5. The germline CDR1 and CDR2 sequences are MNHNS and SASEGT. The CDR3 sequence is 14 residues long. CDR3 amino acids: CASSGGTGLYEQYF. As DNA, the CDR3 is TGTGCCAGCAGTGGAGGGACAGGCCTCTACGAGCAGTACTTC.

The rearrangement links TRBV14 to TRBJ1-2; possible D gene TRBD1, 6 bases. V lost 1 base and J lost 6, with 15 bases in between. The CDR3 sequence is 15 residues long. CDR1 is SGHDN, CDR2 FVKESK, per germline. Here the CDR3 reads CASSQVSGEVNGYTF. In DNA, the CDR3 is TGTGCCAGCAGCCAAGTCTCAGGGGAGGTTAATGGCTACACCTTC.

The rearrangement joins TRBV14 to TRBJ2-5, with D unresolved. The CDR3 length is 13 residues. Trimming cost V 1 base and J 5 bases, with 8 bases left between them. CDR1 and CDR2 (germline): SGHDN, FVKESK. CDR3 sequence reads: CASSQGLPETQYF. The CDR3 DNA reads TGTGCCAGCAGCCAAGGGCTCCCCGAGACCCAGTACTTC.

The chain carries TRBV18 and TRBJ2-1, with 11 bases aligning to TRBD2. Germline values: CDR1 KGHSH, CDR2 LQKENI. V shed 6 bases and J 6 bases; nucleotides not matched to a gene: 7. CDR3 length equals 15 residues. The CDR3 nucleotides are TGTGCCAGCTCGGCAACTAGCGGGGGTTCCAATGAGCAGTTCTTC. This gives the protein CASSATSGGSNEQFF.

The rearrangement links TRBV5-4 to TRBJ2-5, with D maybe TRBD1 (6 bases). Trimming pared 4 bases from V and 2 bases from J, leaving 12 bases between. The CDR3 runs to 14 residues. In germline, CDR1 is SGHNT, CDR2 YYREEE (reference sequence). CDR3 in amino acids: CASSLPGQQETQYF. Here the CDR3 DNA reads TGTGCCAGCAGCCTGCCTGGACAGCAAGAGACCCAGTACTTC.

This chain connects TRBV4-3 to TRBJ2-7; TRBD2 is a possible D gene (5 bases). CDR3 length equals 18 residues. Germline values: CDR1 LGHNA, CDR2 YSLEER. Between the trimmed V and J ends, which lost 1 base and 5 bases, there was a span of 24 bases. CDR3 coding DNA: TGCGCCAGCAGCCAAGTCGTGAACTCACGGACCTCGCGGGACGAGCAGTACTTC. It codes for CASSQVVNSRTSRDEQYF.

CDR3 in DNA: TGTGCCAGCCGTCGGATGGCCGGGGAACAGCCCCAGCATTTT. Protein sequence: CASRRMAGEQPQHF. This chain connects TRBV6-5 to TRBJ1-5; D gene uncertain. The CDR3 sequence is 14 residues long. Trimming cost V 8 bases and J 7 bases, with 18 bases left between them. Germline CDR1 reads MNHEY; CDR2 reads SVGAGI.

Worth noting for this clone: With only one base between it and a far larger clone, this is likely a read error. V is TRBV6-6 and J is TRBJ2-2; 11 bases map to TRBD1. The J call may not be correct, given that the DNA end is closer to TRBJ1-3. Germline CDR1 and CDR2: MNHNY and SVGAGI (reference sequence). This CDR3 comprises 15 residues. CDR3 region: CASGGTGGRGNTIYF. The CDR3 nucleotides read TGTGCCAGCGGTGGGACAGGGGGTCGGGGAAACACCATATATTTT.

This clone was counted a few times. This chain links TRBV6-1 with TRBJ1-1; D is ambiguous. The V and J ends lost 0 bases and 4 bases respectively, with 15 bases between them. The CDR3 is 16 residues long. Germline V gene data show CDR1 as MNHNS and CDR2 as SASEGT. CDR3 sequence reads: CASSEAPKTTGTEAFF. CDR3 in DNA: TGTGCCAGCAGTGAAGCCCCCAAAACAACCGGCACTGAAGCTTTCTTT.

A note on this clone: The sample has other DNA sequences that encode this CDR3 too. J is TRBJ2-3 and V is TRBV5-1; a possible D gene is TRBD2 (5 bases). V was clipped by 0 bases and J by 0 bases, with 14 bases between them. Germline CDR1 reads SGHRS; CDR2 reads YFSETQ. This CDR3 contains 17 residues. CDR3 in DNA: TGCGCCAGCAGCTTGGTGCGGCAGCGGTCTAGCACAGATACGCAGTATTTT. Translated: CASSLVRQRSSTDTQYF.

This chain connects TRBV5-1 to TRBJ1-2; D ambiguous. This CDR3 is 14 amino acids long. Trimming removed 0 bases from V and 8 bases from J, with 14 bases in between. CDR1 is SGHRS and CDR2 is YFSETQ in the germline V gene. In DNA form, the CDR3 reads TGCGCCAGCAGCTTGGATGGGCCAACTGGGGGCTACACCTTC. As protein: CASSLDGPTGGYTF.

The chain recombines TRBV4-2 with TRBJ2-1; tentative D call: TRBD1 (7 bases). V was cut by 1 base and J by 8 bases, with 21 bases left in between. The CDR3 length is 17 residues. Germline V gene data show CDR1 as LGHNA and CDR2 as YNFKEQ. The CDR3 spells CASSQVVGGGIYDEQFF. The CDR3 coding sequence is TGTGCCAGCAGCCAAGTGGTCGGAGGGGGCATATATGATGAGCAGTTCTTC.

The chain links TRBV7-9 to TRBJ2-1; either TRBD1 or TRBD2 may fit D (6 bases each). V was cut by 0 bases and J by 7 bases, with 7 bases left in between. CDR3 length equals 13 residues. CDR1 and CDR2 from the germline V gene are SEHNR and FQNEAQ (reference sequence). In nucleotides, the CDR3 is TGTGCCAGCAGCTTAGCAGGGGGGAATGAGCAGTTCTTC. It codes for CASSLAGGNEQFF.

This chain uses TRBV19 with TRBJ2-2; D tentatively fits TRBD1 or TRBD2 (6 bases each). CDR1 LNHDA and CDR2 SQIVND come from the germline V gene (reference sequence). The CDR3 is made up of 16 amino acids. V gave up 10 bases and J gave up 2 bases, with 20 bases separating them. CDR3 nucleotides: TGTGCCACCCACAAGAGAGAGGGGGGAAACACCGGGGAGCTGTTTTTT. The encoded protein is CATHKREGGNTGELFF. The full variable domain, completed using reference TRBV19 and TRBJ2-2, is DGGITQSPKYLFRKEGQNVTLSCEQNLNHDAMYWYRQDPGQGLRLIYYSQIVNDFQKGDIAEGYSVSREKKESFPLTVTSAQKNPTAFYLCATHKREGGNTGELFFGEGSRLTVL.